Listed here are 3 T cell receptor beta chains from one sample, sequenced in a study of blood T cells in healthy people across ages. Primed by a sample-barcoded 5' primer and a J-beta primer mix, a second PCR proceeded for roughly 6 to 12 cycles. TCRdb reprocessed the 5' RACE reads via MiXCR and lists one record per CDR3 protein. The repertoire holds 600,000 or so distinct CDR3 sequences, with roughly 20% as singletons. Sequencing was done on a sample of blood. These receptor sequences come from a man aged 65-85 years in good health.

The rearrangement uses TRBV18 and TRBJ2-7; D is unresolved. V was trimmed by 3 bases and J by 5 bases, leaving 11 bases between them. The CDR3 sequence is 13 residues long. Germline CDR1 reads KGHSH; CDR2 reads LQKENI. CDR3 nucleotides: TGTGCCAGCTCACCCAGGTCCCGGGACGAGCAGTACTTC. Protein: CASSPRSRDEQYF. Using reference TRBV18 and TRBJ2-7 for the parts outside the CDR3, the full variable domain is NAGVMQNPRHLVRRRGQEARLRCSPMKGHSHVYWYRQLPEEGLKFMVYLQKENIIDESGMPKERFSAEFPKEGPSILRIQQVVRGDSAAYFCASSPRSRDEQYFGPGTRLTVT.

V and J are TRBV5-1 and TRBJ2-1; D unresolved. Germline-derived CDR1 and CDR2 are SGHRS and YFSETQ. The CDR3 is 15 residues long. With 4 bases removed from V and 7 bases from J, the gap between germline ends came to 18 bases. The CDR3 nucleotides are TGCGCCAGCAGCGCGGTATCCGGACCCGAGAATGAGCAGTTCTTC. It codes for CASSAVSGPENEQFF.

This clonotype has a count of ten or more. The chain recombines TRBV5-5 with TRBJ2-1; 7 nucleotides agree with TRBD2. CDR3 size: 15 residues. The ends lost 0 bases at V and 6 bases at J; junction bases unmatched: 6. Germline lookup yields CDR1 SGHKS and CDR2 YYEKEE (reference sequence). CDR3 nucleotide sequence: TGTGCCAGCAGCTTGGGCGGACTAGGTGGCAATGAGCAGTTCTTC. Its translation: CASSLGGLGGNEQFF. The complete variable domain, with remaining parts taken from reference TRBV5-5 and TRBJ2-1, reads DAGVTQSPTHLIKTRGQQVTLRCSPISGHKSVSWYQQVLGQGPQFIFQYYEKEERGRGNFPDRFSARQFPNYSSELNVNALLLGDSALYLCASSLGGLGGNEQFFGPGTRLTVL.